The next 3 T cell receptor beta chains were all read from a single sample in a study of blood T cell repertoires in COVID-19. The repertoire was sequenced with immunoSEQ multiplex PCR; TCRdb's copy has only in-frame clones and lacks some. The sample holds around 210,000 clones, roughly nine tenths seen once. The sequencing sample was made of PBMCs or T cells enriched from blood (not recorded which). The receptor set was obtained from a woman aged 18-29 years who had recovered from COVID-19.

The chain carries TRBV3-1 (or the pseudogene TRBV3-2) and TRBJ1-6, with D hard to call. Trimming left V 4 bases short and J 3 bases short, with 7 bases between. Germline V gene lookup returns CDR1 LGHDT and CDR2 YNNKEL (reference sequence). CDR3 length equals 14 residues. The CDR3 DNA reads TGTGCCAGCAGCCCCCCCCGCTATAATTCACCCCTCCACTTT. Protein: CASSPPRYNSPLHF.

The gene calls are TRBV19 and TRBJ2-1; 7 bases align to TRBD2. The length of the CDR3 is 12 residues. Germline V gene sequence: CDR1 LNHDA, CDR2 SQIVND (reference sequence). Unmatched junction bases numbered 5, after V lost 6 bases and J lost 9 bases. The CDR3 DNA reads TGTGCCAGTAGGGGGACTAACGGTGAGCAGTTCTTC. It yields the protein CASRGTNGEQFF.

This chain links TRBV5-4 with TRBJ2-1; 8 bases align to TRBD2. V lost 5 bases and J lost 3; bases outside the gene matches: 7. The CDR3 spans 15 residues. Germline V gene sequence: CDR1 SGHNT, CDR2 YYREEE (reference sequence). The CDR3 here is CASSRRGGGYNEQFF. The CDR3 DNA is TGTGCCAGCAGTCGACGGGGGGGAGGCTACAATGAGCAGTTCTTC.